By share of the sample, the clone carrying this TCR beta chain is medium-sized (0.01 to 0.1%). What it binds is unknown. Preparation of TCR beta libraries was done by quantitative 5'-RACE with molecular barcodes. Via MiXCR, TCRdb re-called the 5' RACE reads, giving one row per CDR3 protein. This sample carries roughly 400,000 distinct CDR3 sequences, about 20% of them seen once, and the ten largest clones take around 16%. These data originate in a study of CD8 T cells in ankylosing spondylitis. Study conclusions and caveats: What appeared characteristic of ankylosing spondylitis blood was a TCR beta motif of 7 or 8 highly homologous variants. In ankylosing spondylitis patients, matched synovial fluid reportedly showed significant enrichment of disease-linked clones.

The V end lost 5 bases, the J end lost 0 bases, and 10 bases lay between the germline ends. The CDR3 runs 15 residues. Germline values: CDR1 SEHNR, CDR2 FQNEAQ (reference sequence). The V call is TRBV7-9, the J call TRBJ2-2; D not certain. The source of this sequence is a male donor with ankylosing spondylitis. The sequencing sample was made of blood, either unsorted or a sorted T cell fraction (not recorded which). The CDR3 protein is CASSQGATNTGELFF. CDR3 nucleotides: TGTGCCAGCAGCCAAGGAGCGACGAACACCGGGGAGCTGTTTTTT.